This TCR beta chain came from a study of post-analysis software for immune sequencing data. Findings and limits, study-wide: TRBV5-6, TRBV5-1 and TRBV20-1 belonged to a set of roughly 5 TRBV segments that were more frequent in patients than controls.

In the case of this clonotype: The antigen is not known.

Unique molecular identifiers featured in each of the TCR beta cDNA libraries. TCRdb redid the calling of the PCR reads with MiXCR, one entry per CDR3 protein. This table has about 460,000 distinct CDR3 sequences, around 40% appearing once. This CDR3 has 20 amino acids. The J segment lost 0 bases and the V segment lost 3 bases, leaving 19 bases of the junction unmatched. Germline CDR1 SGHDT, CDR2 YYEEEE. The chain joins TRBV5-6 to TRBJ2-7; 9 bases are a match to TRBD1. The material sequenced was blood. This TCR derives from a girl between 10 and 17 years old with multiple sclerosis. DNA of the CDR3: TGTGCCAGCAGCTACGACCGGGACAGGGTAATTTTAGAGGGCTCCTACGAGCAGTACTTC. As protein: CASSYDRDRVILEGSYEQYF.